The 6 T cell receptor beta chains below come from one sample, sequenced in a study of blood T cell repertoires in COVID-19. Assay used: immunoSEQ multiplex PCR; TCRdb lists only in-frame clones, some missing. Seen here are around 290,000 clones, around 86% observed once, and the top ten hold about 1.8%. The sequencing input was PBMCs or T cells enriched from blood (not recorded which). These receptors all stem from a woman aged 40 to 50 who had recovered from COVID-19.

This rearrangement joins TRBV5-6 to TRBJ1-2, with 7 nucleotides matching TRBD1. In germline, CDR1 is SGHDT, CDR2 YYEEEE. The CDR3 contains 13 residues. Trimming took 4 bases from V and 2 from J; bases not matched to a gene: 2. In DNA, the CDR3 is TGTGCCAGCAGCCCGGACAGGAACTATGGCTACACCTTC. Protein sequence: CASSPDRNYGYTF. The entire variable domain, with the rest obtained from reference TRBV5-6 and TRBJ1-2, is as follows: DAGVTQSPTHLIKTRGQQVTLRCSPKSGHDTVSWYQQALGQGPQFIFQYYEEEERQRGNFPDRFSGHQFPNYSSELNVNALLLGDSALYLCASSPDRNYGYTFGSGTRLTVV.

The V and J genes are TRBV5-6 and TRBJ1-1; D gene ambiguous. The V end was cut by 4 bases, the J end by 0 bases, with 10 bases between. Per germline, CDR1 SGHDT and CDR2 YYEEEE. The CDR3 length is 14 residues. The chain's CDR3 is CASSARGLNTEAFF. The CDR3 nucleotides read TGTGCCAGCAGCGCCCGGGGTTTGAACACTGAAGCTTTCTTT.

The chain uses TRBV20-1 and TRBJ2-5; TRBD2 matches 9 bases. Trimming at V came to 3 bases and at J to 4 bases, leaving 18 bases not matched to a gene. This CDR3 region has 18 residues. Germline values: CDR1 DFQATT, CDR2 SNEGSKA (reference sequence). CDR3 region: CSASLEGGGAFFSETQYF. Here the CDR3 DNA reads TGCAGTGCTAGTCTTGAGGGCGGGGGGGCGTTCTTCTCAGAGACCCAGTACTTC.

For this clone: The sample holds other DNA sequences that translate to the same CDR3. The genes are TRBV5-1 and TRBJ2-7; a possible D gene is TRBD2 (6 bases). Germline lookup yields CDR1 SGHRS and CDR2 YFSETQ. CDR3 size: 14 residues. The V gene lost 0 bases and the J gene lost 2 bases, with 9 bases spanning the gap. The CDR3 DNA follows: TGCGCCAGCAGCTTGGTCGGGAGAACCTACGAGCAGTACTTC. The encoded protein is CASSLVGRTYEQYF.

This clone was recorded a few times. The chain links TRBV5-6 to TRBJ1-2; no firm D call. Germline CDR1 SGHDT, CDR2 YYEEEE. The CDR3 has 14 residues. The V and J ends lost 4 bases and 7 bases respectively, with 17 bases between them. The CDR3 here is CASSRYSGRGGYTF. In nucleotides, the CDR3 is TGTGCCAGCAGCCGATACAGCGGTCGGGGTGGCTACACCTTC.

The chain employs TRBV19 and TRBJ1-5, with D possibly matching TRBD1 (5 bases). The V and J ends lost 5 bases and 3 bases respectively, with 17 bases between them. Germline V gene sequence: CDR1 LNHDA, CDR2 SQIVND (reference sequence). The CDR3 length is 16 residues. CDR3 in amino acids: CASSSGFNWVNQPQHF. The CDR3 DNA sequence: TGTGCCAGTAGTTCAGGGTTTAATTGGGTCAATCAGCCCCAGCATTTT.